Listed below are T cell receptor beta chains from one sample, sequenced in a study of blood T cell repertoires in COVID-19. Sequencing was performed with immunoSEQ multiplex PCR; in TCRdb, only in-frame clones are kept and a portion is missing. Of 200,000 to 250,000 clones in the sample, about 87% were seen once. Sequenced input: peripheral blood. The receptors shown here come from a man between 25 and 39 years old with COVID-19, enrolled during active disease. Both conserved end residues are part of each CDR3. Each record gives: clone size, J gene, D gene, V gene, CDR3 DNA, CDR3 protein. The D gene is left open where the match is weak. The size of a clone is reported for some rows only, either as once, few or many, or as a class for expanded clones.

NA TRBJ2-1 TRBD2 TRBV5-1 TGCGCCAGCAACATCGGGTCTAGCGGGAGCGCCTACAATGAGCAGTTCTTC CASNIGSSGSAYNEQFF
NA TRBJ1-3 NA TRBV21-1 TGTGCCAGCAGCAAAGCCGTGGACAGGGATAACTCTGGAAACACCATATATTTT CASSKAVDRDNSGNTIYF
once TRBJ2-7 NA TRBV11-3 TGTGCCAGCAGCCTGACAGGCCTTTCCACGGAGCAGTACTTC CASSLTGLSTEQYF
NA TRBJ1-2 TRBD1 TRBV5-1 TGCGCCAGCAGCACCAGACAGGGAGAGGGCGGCTACACCTTC CASSTRQGEGGYTF
NA TRBJ2-2 TRBD2 TRBV24-1 TGTGCCACCAGTGATTTGAGTGGTCTAGCGGGAGGTAAAACCGGGGAGCTGTTTTTT CATSDLSGLAGGKTGELFF
NA TRBJ2-5 TRBD2 TRBV9 TGTGCCAGCAGCACCCGGACTAGCTCGGGCGAGACCCAGTACTTC CASSTRTSSGETQYF
once TRBJ1-1 TRBD1 TRBV9 TGTGCCAGCAGCCTATCAATGACAGGGGGAGTGAACACTGAAGCTTTCTTT CASSLSMTGGVNTEAFF
few TRBJ1-6 TRBD1 TRBV5-1 TGCGCCAGCGGACCCGGGACAGAGAATTCACCCCTCCACTTT CASGPGTENSPLHF
once TRBJ1-4 NA TRBV9 TGTGCCAGCAGCCCCCGTTCACAGCAAACTAATGAAAAACTGTTTTTT CASSPRSQQTNEKLFF
NA TRBJ1-2 TRBD1 TRBV28 TGTGCCAGCAGTTTAATCCAGGGGGGCTATGGCTACACCTTC CASSLIQGGYGYTF
NA TRBJ1-2 NA TRBV7-3 TGTGCCAGCAGCCCCTCACTAATATATGGCTACACCTTC CASSPSLIYGYTF
NA TRBJ1-4 NA TRBV21-1 TGTGCCAGCAATTACAGGGGAAAGGAAAAACTGTTTTTT CASNYRGKEKLFF
NA TRBJ1-1 NA TRBV11-1 TGTGCCAGCAGCCTCGGGCAGGGGACGAACACTGAAGCTTTCTTT CASSLGQGTNTEAFF
NA TRBJ1-3 NA TRBV15 TGTGCCACCAGCACCATGGCGGGAAGCTCTGGAAACACCATATATTTT CATSTMAGSSGNTIYF
NA TRBJ1-2 TRBD1 TRBV4-2 TGTGCCAGCAGCCAAACTAAGGGACAGGGGAGGTATGGCTACACCTTC CASSQTKGQGRYGYTF
NA TRBJ1-1 NA TRBV7-3 TGTGCCAGCAGCCCCAACGGAGCCTCAAACACTGAAGCTTTCTTT CASSPNGASNTEAFF
NA TRBJ1-6 NA TRBV6-6 TGTGCCAGCAGTTACCCACAAATTTCACCCCTCCACTTT CASSYPQISPLHF
NA TRBJ2-1 TRBD2 TRBV2 TGTGCCAGCAGTGATGGTAGCGGGTCGCCCTACAATGAGCAGTTCTTC CASSDGSGSPYNEQFF